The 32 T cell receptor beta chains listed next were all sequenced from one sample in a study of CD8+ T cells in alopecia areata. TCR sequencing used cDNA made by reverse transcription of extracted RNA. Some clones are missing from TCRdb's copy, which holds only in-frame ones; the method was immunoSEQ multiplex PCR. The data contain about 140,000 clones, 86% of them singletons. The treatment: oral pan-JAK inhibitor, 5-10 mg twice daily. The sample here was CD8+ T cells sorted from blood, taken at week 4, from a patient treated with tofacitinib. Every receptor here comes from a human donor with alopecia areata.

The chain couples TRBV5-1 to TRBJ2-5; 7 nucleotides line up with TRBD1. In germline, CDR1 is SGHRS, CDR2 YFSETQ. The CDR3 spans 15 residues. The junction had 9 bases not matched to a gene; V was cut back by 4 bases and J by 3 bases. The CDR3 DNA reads TGCGCCAGCAGCGACGGGACAGTCTCTGAAGAGACCCAGTACTTC. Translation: CASSDGTVSEETQYF. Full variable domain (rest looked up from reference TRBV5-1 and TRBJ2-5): KAGVTQTPRYLIKTRGQQVTLSCSPISGHRSVSWYQQTPGQGLQFLFEYFSETQRNKGNFPGRFSGRQFSNSRSEMNVSTLELGDSALYLCASSDGTVSEETQYFGPGTRLLVL.

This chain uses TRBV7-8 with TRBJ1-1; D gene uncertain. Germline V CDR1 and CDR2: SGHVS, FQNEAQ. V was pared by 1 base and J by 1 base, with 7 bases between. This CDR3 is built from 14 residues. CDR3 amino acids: CASSLEATNTEAFF. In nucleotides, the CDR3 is TGTGCCAGCAGCTTAGAGGCCACGAACACTGAAGCTTTCTTT.

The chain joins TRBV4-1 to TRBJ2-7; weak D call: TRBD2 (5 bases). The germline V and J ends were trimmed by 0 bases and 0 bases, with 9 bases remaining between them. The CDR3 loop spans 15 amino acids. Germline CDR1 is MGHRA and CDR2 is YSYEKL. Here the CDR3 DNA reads TGCGCCAGCAGCCAAGATCTGGGGAGCTCCTACGAGCAGTACTTC. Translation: CASSQDLGSSYEQYF.

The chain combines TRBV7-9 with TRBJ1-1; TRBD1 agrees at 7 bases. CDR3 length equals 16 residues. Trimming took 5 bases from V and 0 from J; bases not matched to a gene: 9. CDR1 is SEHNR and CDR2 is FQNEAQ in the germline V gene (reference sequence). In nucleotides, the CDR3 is TGTGCCAGCAGCCCCCCGCGACAGGGTGTGAACACTGAAGCTTTCTTT. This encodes CASSPPRQGVNTEAFF.

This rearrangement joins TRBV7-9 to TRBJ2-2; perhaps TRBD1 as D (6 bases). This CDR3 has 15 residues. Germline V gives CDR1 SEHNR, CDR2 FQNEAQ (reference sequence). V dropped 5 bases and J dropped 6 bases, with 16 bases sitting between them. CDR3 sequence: CASSPRQDASGELFF. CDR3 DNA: TGTGCCAGCAGCCCCCGACAGGATGCGTCCGGGGAGCTGTTTTTT.

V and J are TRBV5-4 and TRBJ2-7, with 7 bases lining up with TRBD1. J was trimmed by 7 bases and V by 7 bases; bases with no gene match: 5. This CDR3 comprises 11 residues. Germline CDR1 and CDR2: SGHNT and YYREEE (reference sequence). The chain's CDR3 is CASGTVLEQYF. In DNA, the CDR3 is TGTGCCAGCGGGACAGTTTTGGAGCAGTACTTC. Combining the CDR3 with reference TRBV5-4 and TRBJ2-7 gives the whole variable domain ETGVTQSPTHLIKTRGQQVTLRCSSQSGHNTVSWYQQALGQGPQFIFQYYREEENGRGNFPPRFSGLQFPNYSSELNVNALELDDSALYLCASGTVLEQYFGPGTRLTVT.

The chain's CDR3 is CAWGTGSYEQYF. For the CDR3, the DNA is TGTGCCTGGGGGACAGGTTCCTACGAGCAGTACTTC. This rearrangement joins TRBV30 to TRBJ2-7; 8 nucleotides align to TRBD1. The CDR3 consists of 12 residues. Germline trimming cut 5 bases from V and 1 base from J; bases unmatched to any gene: 1. CDR1 GTSNPN and CDR2 SVGIG come from the germline V gene (reference sequence).

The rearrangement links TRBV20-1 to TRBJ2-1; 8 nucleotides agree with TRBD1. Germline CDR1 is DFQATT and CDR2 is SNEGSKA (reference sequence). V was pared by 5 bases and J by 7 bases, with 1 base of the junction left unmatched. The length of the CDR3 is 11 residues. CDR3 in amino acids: CSADRGNEQFF. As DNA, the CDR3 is TGCAGTGCTGACAGGGGAAATGAGCAGTTCTTC.

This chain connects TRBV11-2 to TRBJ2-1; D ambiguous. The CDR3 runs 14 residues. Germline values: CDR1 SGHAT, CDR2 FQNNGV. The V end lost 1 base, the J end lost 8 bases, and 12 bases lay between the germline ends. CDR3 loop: CASSLVQKGDEQFF. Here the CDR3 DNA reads TGTGCCAGCAGCTTAGTCCAAAAGGGCGATGAGCAGTTCTTC.

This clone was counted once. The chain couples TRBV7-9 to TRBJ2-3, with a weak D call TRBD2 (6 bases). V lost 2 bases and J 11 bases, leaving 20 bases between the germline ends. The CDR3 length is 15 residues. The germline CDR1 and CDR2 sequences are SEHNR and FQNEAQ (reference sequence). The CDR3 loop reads CASSLRDPERVLQYF. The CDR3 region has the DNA TGTGCCAGCAGCTTACGGGATCCAGAGCGGGTGTTGCAGTATTTT.

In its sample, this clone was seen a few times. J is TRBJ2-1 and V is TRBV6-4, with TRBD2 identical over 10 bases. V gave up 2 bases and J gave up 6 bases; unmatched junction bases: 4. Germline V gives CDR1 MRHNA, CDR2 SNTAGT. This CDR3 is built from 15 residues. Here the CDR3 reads CASSDERGGSNEQFF. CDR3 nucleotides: TGTGCCAGCAGTGACGAGCGGGGGGGCTCCAATGAGCAGTTCTTC.

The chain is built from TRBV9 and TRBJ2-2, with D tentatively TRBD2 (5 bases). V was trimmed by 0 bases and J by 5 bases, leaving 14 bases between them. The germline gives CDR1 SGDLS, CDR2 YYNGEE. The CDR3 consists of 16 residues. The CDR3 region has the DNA TGTGCCAGCAGCGTAGTGGAGCGGACCGGGACCGGGGAGCTGTTTTTT. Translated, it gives CASSVVERTGTGELFF. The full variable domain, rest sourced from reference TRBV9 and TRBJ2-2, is DSGVTQTPKHLITATGQRVTLRCSPRSGDLSVYWYQQSLDQGLQFLIQYYNGEERAKGNILERFSAQQFPDLHSELNLSSLELGDSALYFCASSVVERTGTGELFFGEGSRLTVL.

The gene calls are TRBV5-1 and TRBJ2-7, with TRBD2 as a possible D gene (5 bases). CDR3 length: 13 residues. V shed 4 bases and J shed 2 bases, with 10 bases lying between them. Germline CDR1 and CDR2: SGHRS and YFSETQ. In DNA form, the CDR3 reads TGCGCCAGCAGCCCCCCCGGGGCCTACGAGCAGTACTTC. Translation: CASSPPGAYEQYF.

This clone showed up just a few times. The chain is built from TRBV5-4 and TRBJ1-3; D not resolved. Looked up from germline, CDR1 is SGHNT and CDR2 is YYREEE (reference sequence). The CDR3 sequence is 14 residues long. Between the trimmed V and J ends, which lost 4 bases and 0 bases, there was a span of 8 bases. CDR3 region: CASSPFSSGNTIYF. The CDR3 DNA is TGTGCCAGCAGCCCCTTTAGCTCTGGAAACACCATATATTTT.

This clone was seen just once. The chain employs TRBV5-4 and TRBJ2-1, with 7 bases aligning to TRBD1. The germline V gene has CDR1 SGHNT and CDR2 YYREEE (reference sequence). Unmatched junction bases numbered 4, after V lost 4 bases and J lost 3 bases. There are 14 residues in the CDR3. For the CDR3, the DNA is TGTGCCAGCAGCCTACAGGGGAACTACAATGAGCAGTTCTTC. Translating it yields CASSLQGNYNEQFF.

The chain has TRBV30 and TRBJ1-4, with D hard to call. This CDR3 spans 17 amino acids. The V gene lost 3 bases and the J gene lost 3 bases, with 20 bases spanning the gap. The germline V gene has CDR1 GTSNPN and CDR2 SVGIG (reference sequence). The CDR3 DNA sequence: TGTGCCTGGAGCCTATGGAGGGAGGGTGATGCTAATGAAAAACTGTTTTTT. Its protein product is CAWSLWREGDANEKLFF.

CDR3 DNA: TGCAGCGTTGAGTCGGGGGGGATTTACAATGAGCAGTTCTTC. Translating gives CSVESGGIYNEQFF. The J gene is TRBJ2-1, the V gene TRBV29-1, with 8 nucleotides matching TRBD2. Germline values: CDR1 SQVTM, CDR2 ANQGSEA. The CDR3 has 14 amino acids. The V segment lost 3 bases and the J segment 4 bases; nucleotides outside the gene matches: 5.

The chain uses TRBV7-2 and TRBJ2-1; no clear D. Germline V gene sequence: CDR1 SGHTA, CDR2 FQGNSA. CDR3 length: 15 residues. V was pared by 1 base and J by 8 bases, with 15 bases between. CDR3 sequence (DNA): TGTGCCAGCAGCTTAGGACCTTACTCCGTGGATGAGCAGTTCTTC. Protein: CASSLGPYSVDEQFF.

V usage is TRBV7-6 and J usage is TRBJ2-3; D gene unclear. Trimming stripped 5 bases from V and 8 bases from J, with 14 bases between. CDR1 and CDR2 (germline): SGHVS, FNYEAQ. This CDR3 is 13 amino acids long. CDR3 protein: CASSELSARTQYF. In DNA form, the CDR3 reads TGTGCCAGCAGCGAACTTAGTGCACGTACGCAGTATTTT.

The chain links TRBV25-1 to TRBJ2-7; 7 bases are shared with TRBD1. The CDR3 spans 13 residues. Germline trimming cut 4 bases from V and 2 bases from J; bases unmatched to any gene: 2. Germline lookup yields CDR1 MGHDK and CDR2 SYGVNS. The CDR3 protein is CASSGDRTYEQYF. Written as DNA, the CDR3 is TGTGCCAGCAGTGGGGACAGAACCTACGAGCAGTACTTC.

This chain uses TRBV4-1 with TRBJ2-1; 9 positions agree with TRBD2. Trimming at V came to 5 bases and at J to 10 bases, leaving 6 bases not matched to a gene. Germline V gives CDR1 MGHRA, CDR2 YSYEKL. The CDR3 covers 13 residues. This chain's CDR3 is CASSLRLAEEQFF. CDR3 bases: TGCGCCAGCAGCTTAAGACTAGCGGAGGAGCAGTTCTTC.

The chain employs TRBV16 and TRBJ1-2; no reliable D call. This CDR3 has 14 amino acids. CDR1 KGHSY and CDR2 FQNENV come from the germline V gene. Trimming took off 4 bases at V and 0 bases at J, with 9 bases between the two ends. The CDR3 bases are TGTGCCAGCAGCCCCCCGGCAGCTAACTATGGCTACACCTTC. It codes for CASSPPAANYGYTF.

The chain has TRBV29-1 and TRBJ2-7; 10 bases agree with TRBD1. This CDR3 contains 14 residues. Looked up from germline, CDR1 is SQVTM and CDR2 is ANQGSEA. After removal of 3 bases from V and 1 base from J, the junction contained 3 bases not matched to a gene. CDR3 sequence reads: CSVDDRGHSYEQYF. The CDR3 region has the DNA TGCAGCGTTGACGACAGGGGGCATTCCTACGAGCAGTACTTC.

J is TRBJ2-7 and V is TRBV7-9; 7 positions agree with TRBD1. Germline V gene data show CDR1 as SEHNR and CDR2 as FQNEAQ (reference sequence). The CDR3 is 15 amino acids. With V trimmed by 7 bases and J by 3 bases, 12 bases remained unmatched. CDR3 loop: CASIEARGNRYEQYF. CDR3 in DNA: TGTGCCAGCATCGAGGCCAGGGGGAATCGCTACGAGCAGTACTTC. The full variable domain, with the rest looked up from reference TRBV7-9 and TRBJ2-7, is DTGVSQNPRHKITKRGQNVTFRCDPISEHNRLYWYRQTLGQGPEFLTYFQNEAQLEKSRLLSDRFSAERPKGSFSTLEIQRTEQGDSAMYLCASIEARGNRYEQYFGPGTRLTVT.

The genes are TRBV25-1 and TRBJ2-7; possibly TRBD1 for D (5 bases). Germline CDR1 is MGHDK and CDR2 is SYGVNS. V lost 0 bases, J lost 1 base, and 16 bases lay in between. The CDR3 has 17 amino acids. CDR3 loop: CASSEYGQGRWSYEQYF. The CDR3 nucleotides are TGTGCCAGCAGTGAATACGGGCAGGGTAGATGGTCCTACGAGCAGTACTTC.

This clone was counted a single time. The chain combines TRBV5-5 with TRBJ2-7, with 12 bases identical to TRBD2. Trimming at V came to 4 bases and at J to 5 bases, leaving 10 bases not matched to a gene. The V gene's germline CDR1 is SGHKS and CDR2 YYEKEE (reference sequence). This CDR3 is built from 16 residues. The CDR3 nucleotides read TGTGCCAGCAGCCTCGGACTAGCGGGGAGTAATAACGAGCAGTACTTC. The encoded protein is CASSLGLAGSNNEQYF.

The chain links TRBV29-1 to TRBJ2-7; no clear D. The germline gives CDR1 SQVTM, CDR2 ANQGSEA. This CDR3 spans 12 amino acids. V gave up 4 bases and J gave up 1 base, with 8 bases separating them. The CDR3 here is CSVAGQSYEQYF. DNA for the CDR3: TGCAGCGTTGCAGGCCAGTCCTACGAGCAGTACTTC.

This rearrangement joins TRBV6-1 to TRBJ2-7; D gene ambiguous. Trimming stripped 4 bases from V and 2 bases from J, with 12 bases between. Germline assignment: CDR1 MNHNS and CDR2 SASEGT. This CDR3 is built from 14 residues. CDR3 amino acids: CASSAGLQAYEQYF. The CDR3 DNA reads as TGTGCCAGCAGTGCGGGCCTTCAGGCCTACGAGCAGTACTTC.

CDR3 nucleotides: TGTGCCAGCAGCGTAGGTGATAGCGGGAGGGCCGGTGGTGAGACCCAGTACTTC. Residues: CASSVGDSGRAGGETQYF. The rearrangement joins TRBV9 to TRBJ2-5; TRBD2 matches 11 bases. Germline assignment: CDR1 SGDLS and CDR2 YYNGEE. The CDR3 consists of 18 residues. V was clipped by 0 bases and J by 5 bases; unmatched bases: 12.

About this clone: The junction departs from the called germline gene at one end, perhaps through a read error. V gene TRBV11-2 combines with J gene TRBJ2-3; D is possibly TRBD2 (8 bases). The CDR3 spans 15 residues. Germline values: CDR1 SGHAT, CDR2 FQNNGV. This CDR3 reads CASSPAGETGNGRKF. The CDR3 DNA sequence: TGTGCCAGCAGCCCAGCGGGGGAGACAGGGAACGGAAGGAAGTTT.

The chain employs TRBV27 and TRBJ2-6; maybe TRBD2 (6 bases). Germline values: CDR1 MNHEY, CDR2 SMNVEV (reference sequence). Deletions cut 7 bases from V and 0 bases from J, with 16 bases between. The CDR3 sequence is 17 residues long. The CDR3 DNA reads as TGTGCCAGCACGGGGGACGCGTACTACTCTGGGGCCAACGTCCTGACTTTC. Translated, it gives CASTGDAYYSGANVLTF.

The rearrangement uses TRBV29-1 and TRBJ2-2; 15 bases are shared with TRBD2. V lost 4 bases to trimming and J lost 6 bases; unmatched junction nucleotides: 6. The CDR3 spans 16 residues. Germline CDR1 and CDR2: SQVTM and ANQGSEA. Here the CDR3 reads CSVAGTSGGIPGELFF. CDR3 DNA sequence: TGCAGCGTTGCCGGGACTAGCGGGGGGATTCCCGGGGAGCTGTTTTTT.